Described below is a single T cell receptor (beta chain) sequence and its context. Within the sample, other DNA sequences also encode this same CDR3. The CDR3 sequence is 10 residues long. Trimming took 5 bases from V and 5 from J, leaving 3 bases between them. Germline V gene lookup returns CDR1 SGDLS and CDR2 YYNGEE. This sample was taken from a study of control samples from healthy donors and cancer patients. Method: immunoSEQ multiplex PCR; TCRdb's copy keeps in-frame clones and lacks some. The repertoire holds some 120,000 clones, around 90% seen once, with 8.6% in the top ten. The TCR comes from a man aged 18 to 29 in good health. Sequencing used blood. V usage is TRBV9 and J usage is TRBJ2-3, with D uncertain. The CDR3 reads CASSGDTQYF. CDR3 coding DNA: TGTGCCAGCAGTGGAGATACGCAGTATTTT.